This T cell receptor beta chain was sequenced for a study of shared clonotypes between healthy human individuals. Study summary: CD4 naive cells filled three plates per donor, CD4 memory three, CD8 naive two and CD8 memory one. Whole-study results and caveats: Clonotypes not shared had lower generation probabilities than those common to all four donors.

Researchers divided each subset's genomic DNA evenly across several immunoSEQ plates. Source study methods: ImmunoSEQ junction-only sequences lacked quality scores, so their filtering differed. Sequencing was performed with immunoSEQ multiplex PCR; in TCRdb, only in-frame clones are kept and a portion is missing. V, J and clone size reflect that table, while D and trimming were determined from the DNA. The table has around 700,000 clones, roughly 70% seen once. CDR3 length: 12 residues. Germline lookup yields CDR1 SGHRS and CDR2 YFSETQ. V shed 3 bases and J shed 7 bases, with 11 bases lying between them. With respect to this clone: Antigen unknown.

The chain couples TRBV5-1 to TRBJ2-7; no definite D call. This TCR came from a woman aged 30 to 39 in good health. Sequencing was carried out using memory CD4+ T cells sorted from blood. Subset of the sample: CD45RA-negative fraction. DNA of the CDR3: TGCGCCAGCAGCTCCCCCCGTGAGGAGCAGTACTTC. It specifies CASSSPREEQYF.